This T cell receptor (beta chain) originates from a study of siplizumab effects on memory and regulatory T cells. Study-wide results and limits: Naive-or-memory phenotypes were unassignable for roughly 80-97% of proliferating CD4+ or CD8+ clones. Suppressive capability of dividing Tregs from siplizumab cultures went unverified.

For every sample, 75,000 to 100,000 TCR templates were assayed. Method: immunoSEQ multiplex PCR; TCRdb's copy keeps in-frame clones and lacks some. Of approximately 94,000 clones listed, roughly 96% are singletons. Of note for this clone: The antigen remains undetermined.

The clonotype was recovered from a human donor in good health. Sequencing was done on a sample of naive CD4+ T cells sorted from blood.

In nucleotides, the CDR3 is TGTGCCAGCAGCTTCGGGACAGGGGGCACCTACGAGCAGTACTTC. Protein sequence: CASSFGTGGTYEQYF. The chain recombines TRBV5-4 with TRBJ2-7; TRBD1 matches 12 bases. This CDR3 is built from 15 residues. Germline V gene sequence: CDR1 SGHNT, CDR2 YYREEE (reference sequence). J gave up 2 bases and V 2 bases, and 2 bases lay outside the gene matches.